This entry lists 25 T cell receptor beta chains sequenced from one sample in a study of T cells in Graves' hyperthyroidism and ophthalmopathy. From RNA transcripts, TCR beta CDR3 regions were amplified. The primer set for the first-round RT-PCR of the TCR CDR3 was HTBI. MiXCR was run by TCRdb on the multiplex PCR reads, yielding one entry per CDR3 protein. The sample has some 650,000 distinct CDR3 sequences, approximately 15% seen once. Sequenced: blood. These TCRs come from a woman in her thirties or forties with Graves' ophthalmopathy.

This clonotype was counted at least ten times. V is TRBV5-6 and J is TRBJ2-3; D is perhaps TRBD2 (5 bases). Trimming pared 1 base from V and 7 bases from J, leaving 7 bases between. CDR3 length: 12 residues. Germline lookup yields CDR1 SGHDT and CDR2 YYEEEE. The CDR3 DNA reads as TGTGCCAGCAGCTTGTCCGGGAATACGCAGTATTTT. Its translation is CASSLSGNTQYF. Drawing the rest from reference TRBV5-6 and TRBJ2-3, the complete variable domain is DAGVTQSPTHLIKTRGQQVTLRCSPKSGHDTVSWYQQALGQGPQFIFQYYEEEERQRGNFPDRFSGHQFPNYSSELNVNALLLGDSALYLCASSLSGNTQYFGPGTRLTVL.

This clonotype came up many times. The chain joins TRBV18 to TRBJ2-3; no clear D gene. Germline-derived CDR1 and CDR2 are KGHSH and LQKENI. V lost 3 bases and J lost 4, with 11 bases in between. This CDR3 has 14 residues. The CDR3 DNA reads as TGTGCCAGCTCACCCCCGGTTGGATCAGATACGCAGTATTTT. Translation: CASSPPVGSDTQYF. Full variable domain (remainder filled in from reference TRBV18 and TRBJ2-3): NAGVMQNPRHLVRRRGQEARLRCSPMKGHSHVYWYRQLPEEGLKFMVYLQKENIIDESGMPKERFSAEFPKEGPSILRIQQVVRGDSAAYFCASSPPVGSDTQYFGPGTRLTVL.

Of note for this clonotype: Relative to the germline gene, one junction end is altered; a read error may explain this. V and J are TRBV9 and TRBJ1-2, with D hard to call. CDR1 is SGDLS, CDR2 YYNGEE, per germline. The CDR3 has 14 amino acids. The CDR3 nucleotides read TGTGCAAGCACCCAACTCGGAGGGAACTATAGCTACACCTTC. It encodes CASTQLGGNYSYTF.

Only a few counts were recorded for this clonotype. V is TRBV27 and J is TRBJ2-3; possibly TRBD1 for D (6 bases). CDR1 is MNHEY and CDR2 is SMNVEV in the germline V gene (reference sequence). The CDR3 runs 15 residues. The V and J ends lost 10 bases and 5 bases respectively, with 22 bases between them. The CDR3 protein is CATRDKGRIGDTQYF. CDR3 sequence (DNA): TGTGCCACTAGGGACAAGGGCAGAATAGGAGATACGCAGTATTTT.

V gene TRBV11-2 combines with J gene TRBJ1-4; the match to TRBD1 covers 8 bases. The CDR3 runs to 16 residues. Germline CDR1 and CDR2: SGHAT and FQNNGV. Losses at the gene ends were 5 bases for V and 5 bases for J; bases not matched to a gene: 10. In DNA form, the CDR3 reads TGTGCCAGCAGCCCGCGCGGACAGGGAGGGAATGAAAAACTGTTTTTT. Translated, it gives CASSPRGQGGNEKLFF.

The genes are TRBV30 and TRBJ2-2; TRBD1 aligns across 9 bases. The V segment lost 0 bases and the J segment 5 bases; nucleotides outside the gene matches: 1. In germline, CDR1 is GTSNPN, CDR2 SVGIG (reference sequence). The CDR3 runs 14 residues. The CDR3: CAWSVQGATGELFF. DNA for the CDR3: TGTGCCTGGAGTGTACAGGGGGCGACCGGGGAGCTGTTTTTT.

The V call is TRBV6-1, the J call TRBJ1-5; D is unresolved. With 4 bases removed from V and 5 bases from J, the gap between germline ends came to 15 bases. Germline CDR1 MNHNS, CDR2 SASEGT. There are 15 residues in the CDR3. The CDR3 DNA is TGTGCCAGCAGTGCAGGACCTCCTGGCGATCAGCCCCAGCATTTT. It codes for CASSAGPPGDQPQHF.

This clonotype was seen a single time. The chain couples TRBV6-1 to TRBJ2-3; D not resolved. CDR3 length equals 17 residues. Germline V CDR1 and CDR2: MNHNS, SASEGT. V was pared by 10 bases and J by 2 bases, with 25 bases between. CDR3 nucleotides: TGTGCCACTCGGAGCCCATATATAGGAGACCTCACAGATACGCAGTATTTT. This sequence encodes CATRSPYIGDLTDTQYF.

The chain is built from TRBV4-1 and TRBJ1-1, with no clear D. The CDR3 runs to 13 residues. V shed 0 bases and J shed 4 bases, with 6 bases lying between them. Germline lookup yields CDR1 MGHRA and CDR2 YSYEKL. The CDR3 DNA follows: TGCGCCAGCAGCCAAGATAGGATCACTGAAGCTTTCTTT. Translation: CASSQDRITEAFF.

This clonotype was counted between two and nine times. The chain recombines TRBV24-1 with TRBJ2-3, with TRBD2 matching 16 bases. Germline CDR1 KGHDR, CDR2 SFDVKD. V dropped 4 bases and J dropped 4; count of bases not matched to a gene: 7. The CDR3 runs to 18 residues. The CDR3 loop reads CATSEGTSGRAWSDTQYF. The CDR3 nucleotides are TGTGCCACCAGTGAGGGGACTAGCGGGAGGGCCTGGTCAGATACGCAGTATTTT.

The chain employs TRBV3-1 and TRBJ2-1; 11 bases are shared with TRBD2. The CDR3 consists of 18 residues. The V segment lost 1 base and the J segment 4 bases; nucleotides outside the gene matches: 9. Germline CDR1 is LGHDT and CDR2 is YNNKEL (reference sequence). The CDR3 DNA reads as TGTGCCAGCAGCCAAGCCCAACTTAGCGGGGGGGATTACAATGAGCAGTTCTTC. Amino acid sequence: CASSQAQLSGGDYNEQFF.

This chain connects TRBV10-3 to TRBJ2-3, with TRBD2 identical over 7 bases. This CDR3 has 14 residues. After removal of 6 bases from V and 3 bases from J, the junction contained 6 bases not matched to a gene. Germline V gives CDR1 ENHRY, CDR2 SYGVKD. This chain's CDR3 is CAISPSGGTDTQYF. The CDR3, as DNA: TGTGCCATCAGCCCCTCCGGGGGGACAGATACGCAGTATTTT.

The sample holds many counts of this clonotype. The rearrangement uses TRBV5-1 and TRBJ2-3; D may match TRBD1 or TRBD2 (5 bases each). Germline-derived CDR1 and CDR2 are SGHRS and YFSETQ. V lost 0 bases and J lost 6, with 11 bases in between. This CDR3 is 14 amino acids long. CDR3 sequence: CASSLGQGVDTQYF. In nucleotides, the CDR3 is TGCGCCAGCAGCTTGGGTCAGGGAGTGGATACGCAGTATTTT.

The chain couples TRBV11-1 to TRBJ2-3; D may be TRBD1 (5 bases). Germline V CDR1 and CDR2: SGHAT, FQDESV (reference sequence). V was trimmed by 1 base and J by 4 bases, leaving 15 bases between them. This CDR3 has 16 amino acids. Here the CDR3 reads CASSLGGAGSPDTQYF. CDR3 nucleotide sequence: TGTGCCAGCAGCTTAGGCGGAGCAGGGTCCCCAGATACGCAGTATTTT.

This clonotype has only a few counts. One base away lies a much larger clone, so this may be a sequencing read error. The chain links TRBV6-1 to TRBJ1-1; no firm D call. Trimming stripped 5 bases from V and 1 base from J, with 2 bases between. Germline assignment: CDR1 MNHNS and CDR2 SASEGT. The length of the CDR3 is 11 residues. The CDR3 DNA is TGTGCCAGCAGTTGGAACACTGAAGCTTTCTTT. Amino acids: CASSWNTEAFF.

This clonotype has just a few counts. This chain joins TRBV4-1 and TRBJ1-2; TRBD1 matches 7 bases. This CDR3 is 15 amino acids long. CDR1 and CDR2 from the germline V gene are MGHRA and YSYEKL. With 1 base clipped from V and 0 bases from J, the junction kept 2 bases outside the gene matches. The CDR3 sequence is CASSQGQGANYGYTF. The DNA for the CDR3 is TGCGCCAGCAGCCAAGGACAGGGAGCTAACTATGGCTACACCTTC.

This clonotype was detected ten times or more. The chain employs TRBV11-3 and TRBJ2-3, with TRBD2 as a possible D gene (6 bases). The germline CDR1 and CDR2 sequences are SGHNT and YENEEA. V was cut by 5 bases and J by 4 bases, with 13 bases left in between. CDR3 length equals 14 residues. The CDR3 DNA sequence: TGTGCCAGCAGCCTGCTAGCGACATCAGATACGCAGTATTTT. The encoded protein is CASSLLATSDTQYF.

Ten or more counts support this clonotype. The V call is TRBV11-2, the J call TRBJ2-1; weak D call: TRBD2 (6 bases). CDR1 is SGHAT, CDR2 FQNNGV, per germline. The CDR3 is 14 amino acids. V dropped 5 bases and J dropped 9 bases, with 17 bases sitting between them. The CDR3 reads CASSLRLEAIEQFF. CDR3 in DNA: TGTGCCAGCAGCCTAAGACTAGAGGCCATTGAGCAGTTCTTC.

There are many counts of this clonotype. The chain carries TRBV12-3 or TRBV12-4 and TRBJ1-2; D might be TRBD1 (5 bases). This CDR3 has 15 residues. The germline V and J ends were trimmed by 0 bases and 6 bases, with 14 bases remaining between them. CDR3 coding DNA: TGTGCCAGCAGTTTAGCGCGCGGGGCCGGTCATGGCTACACCTTC. Protein product: CASSLARGAGHGYTF.

This clonotype was found many times. This chain joins TRBV2 and TRBJ1-5, with D possibly being TRBD1 (5 bases). This CDR3 has 15 amino acids. Germline CDR1 reads SNHLY; CDR2 reads FYNNEI. V dropped 0 bases and J dropped 5 bases, with 11 bases sitting between them. CDR3 protein: CASSEAPTGDQPQHF. CDR3 in DNA: TGTGCCAGCAGTGAAGCGCCCACGGGGGATCAGCCCCAGCATTTT. Combining the CDR3 with reference TRBV2 and TRBJ1-5 gives the whole variable domain EPEVTQTPSHQVTQMGQEVILRCVPISNHLYFYWYRQILGQKVEFLVSFYNNEISEKSEIFDDQFSVERPDGSNFTLKIRSTKLEDSAMYFCASSEAPTGDQPQHFGDGTRLSIL.

This clonotype was counted between two and nine times. The chain joins TRBV5-5 to TRBJ2-5; 8 bases agree with TRBD1. Germline V gives CDR1 SGHKS, CDR2 YYEKEE (reference sequence). This CDR3 is 14 amino acids long. V was clipped by 4 bases and J by 4 bases; unmatched bases: 6. CDR3 in amino acids: CASSRPGQVETQYF. CDR3 sequence (DNA): TGTGCCAGCAGCCGCCCGGGACAGGTAGAGACCCAGTACTTC. Filled out from reference TRBV5-5 and TRBJ2-5, the complete variable domain reads DAGVTQSPTHLIKTRGQQVTLRCSPISGHKSVSWYQQVLGQGPQFIFQYYEKEERGRGNFPDRFSARQFPNYSSELNVNALLLGDSALYLCASSRPGQVETQYFGPGTRLLVL.

This clonotype was counted a few times. The genes are TRBV6-1 and TRBJ2-1; 11 bases line up with TRBD2. The CDR3 totals 16 residues. Germline lookup yields CDR1 MNHNS and CDR2 SASEGT. V dropped 1 base and J dropped 7; count of bases not matched to a gene: 6. The chain's CDR3 is CASSEGWLAGGNEQFF. The CDR3 DNA follows: TGTGCCAGCAGTGAAGGGTGGCTAGCGGGAGGTAATGAGCAGTTCTTC.

Concerning this clonotype itself: An end of the junction does not agree with germline; a read error may underlie this. The J gene is TRBJ2-1, the V gene TRBV11-1, with D possibly TRBD2 on 5 matching bases. The germline V gene encodes CDR1 SGHAT and CDR2 FQDESV (reference sequence). The CDR3 sequence is 13 residues long. Here the CDR3 reads CASSFSEGDEQFF. In DNA form, the CDR3 reads TGCGCCAGCAGCTTTAGCGAGGGAGATGAGCAGTTCTTC.

The V gene is TRBV5-1, the J gene TRBJ1-1; D unclear. Trimming removed 0 bases at V and 1 base at J, with 13 bases between. The CDR3 sequence is 16 residues long. Germline V gene data show CDR1 as SGHRS and CDR2 as YFSETQ. CDR3 in DNA: TGCGCCAGCAGCTTGGGTGGCGGGCTCGGGAACACTGAAGCTTTCTTT. Translating gives CASSLGGGLGNTEAFF.

This clonotype was picked up many times. The V gene is TRBV20-1, the J gene TRBJ2-5; 7 nucleotides line up with TRBD1. From germline, CDR1 is DFQATT and CDR2 SNEGSKA (reference sequence). The CDR3 is made up of 13 amino acids. Trimming took 6 bases from V and 5 from J; bases not matched to a gene: 9. In DNA form, the CDR3 reads TGCAGTGCAACGGACAGGCTATGGGAGACCCAGTACTTC. Its translation is CSATDRLWETQYF.